Given below is one TCR beta chain in context. Its recognized antigen is unknown. One base away there is no much larger clone; base qualities are not given. The data originate from a study of graft-versus-host responses after intestinal transplantation (dated by TCRdb to the early 2020s). Turning to the overall study: Multivisceral, liver-intestinal, or isolated intestinal transplants were received by the recipients. Donor T cell macrochimerism was defined as a peak of at least 4% donor T cells among recipient peripheral blood mononuclear cells. Graft-versus-host and host-versus-graft alloreactive T cell clones were tracked in the graft, circulation and bone marrow after intestinal transplantation using bulk TCR-beta CDR3 sequencing. To identify alloreactive clones, pre-transplant mixed lymphocyte reaction products were sequenced and compared with unstimulated pre-transplant donor and recipient T cells. Anti-thymocyte globulin induction was given to all recipients, followed by maintenance tacrolimus and steroids for about 3 years. The cohort enrolled fewer than 25 intestinal transplant recipients including one retransplant, and 3 patients lacking pretransplant specimens were excluded. Rather than going through the commercial service, samples from a few later patients were sequenced in-house on an Illumina MiSeq and processed with MiXCR. What the study reported, not specific to this receptor: High GvH to HvG T cell clonal ratios were observed in the allografts of patients with donor T cell macrochimerism. GvH clones turned up in recipient bone marrow, with some appearing earlier in ileal mucosa or blood, a pattern consistent with an intestinal mucosal origin. The relatively low number and heterogeneity of intestinal transplant patients limited the conclusions. Peak levels of circulating GvH clones were associated with declines in HvG clones early after transplant.

The CDR3 numbers 15 residues from cysteine through phenylalanine. Only the CDR3 part of the read is kept: 45 bases, read in frame from the first base. The germline V gene provides CDR1 MRHNA and CDR2 SNTAGT. V and J are trimmed by 2 bases and 0 bases, and the gene matches miss 0 bases of the junction. Library prep was done by the immunoSEQ multiplex PCR assay. For most patients, genomic DNA was isolated with the Qiagen DNeasy Blood and Tissue Kit and sent frozen to Adaptive Biotechnologies for TCR sequencing. High-throughput TCR-beta CDR3 sequencing of genomic DNA from most patients was performed by Adaptive Biotechnologies. In the original analysis: Adaptive's ImmunoSEQ software supplied the TCR sequencing data for more than 15 patients, while MiXCR and VDJtools were used to process a few other patients. To correct CD4 versus CD8 sorting errors, any sequence found in both subsets at a frequency ratio below 5:1 was removed. Because the origin of CDR3 nucleotide sequences shared between donor and recipient could not be assigned, those sequences were removed. At least 2-fold expansion over unstimulated cells and a minimum CFSE-low frequency of 0.002% (template counts) or 0.001% (read counts) were required for clones to be classified as alloreactive. A clone was considered mappable if detected in the sequenced pre-transplant spleen, lymph node, or MLR CFSE-low populations of the donor or recipient. The cumulative frequency of alloreactive clones was calculated as a percentage of all sequences, weighted by copy number. TCRdb took over this immuneACCESS table, retaining in-frame rearrangements with V and J assigned. Such tables are incomplete; in checked studies, under half of the missing clones stem from an unresolved V gene, and the remainder is unexplained. That table is the source of V, J and clone size, and D and trimming were worked out from the DNA. The sample table lists tens of thousands of clones, just under 95% of them with a count of one. The top ten clones comprise 0.45% to 0.6% of the sample.

Read against the paper, the sample's time point label means: cells obtained before transplantation from donor or recipient. CD3+CD4+ and CD3+CD8+ populations were FACS-sorted from unstimulated pre-transplant donor and recipient cells taken from spleen or lymph nodes. The chain is encoded by TRBV6-4 joined to TRBJ2-1, and TRBD2 aligns with 8 junction nucleotides. The specimen was unstimulated CD8+ T cells sorted from spleen or lymph node cells, collected before intestinal transplant. The receptor's source is a human donor who received an intestinal transplant. The CDR3 has the sequence CASSDLAGSYNEQFF. DNA sequence: TGTGCCAGCAGTGACCTAGCGGGCTCCTACAATGAGCAGTTCTTC.